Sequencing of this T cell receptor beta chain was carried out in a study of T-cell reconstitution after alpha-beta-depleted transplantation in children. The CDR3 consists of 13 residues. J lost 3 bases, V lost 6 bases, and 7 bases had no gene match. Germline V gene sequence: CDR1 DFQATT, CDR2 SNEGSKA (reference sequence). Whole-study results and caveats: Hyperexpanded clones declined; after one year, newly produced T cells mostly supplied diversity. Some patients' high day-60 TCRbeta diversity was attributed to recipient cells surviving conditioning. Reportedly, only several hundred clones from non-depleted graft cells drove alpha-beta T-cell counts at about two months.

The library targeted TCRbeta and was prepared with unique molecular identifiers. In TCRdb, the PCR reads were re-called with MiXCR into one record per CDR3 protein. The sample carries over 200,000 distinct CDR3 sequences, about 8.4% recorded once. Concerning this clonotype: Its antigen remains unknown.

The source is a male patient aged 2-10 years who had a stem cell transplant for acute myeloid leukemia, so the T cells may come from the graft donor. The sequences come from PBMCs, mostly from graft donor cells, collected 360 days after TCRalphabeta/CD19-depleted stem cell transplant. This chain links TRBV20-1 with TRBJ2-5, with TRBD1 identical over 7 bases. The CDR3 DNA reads TGCAGTGCATCCGGGACAGCGAAAGAGACCCAGTACTTC. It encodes CSASGTAKETQYF.